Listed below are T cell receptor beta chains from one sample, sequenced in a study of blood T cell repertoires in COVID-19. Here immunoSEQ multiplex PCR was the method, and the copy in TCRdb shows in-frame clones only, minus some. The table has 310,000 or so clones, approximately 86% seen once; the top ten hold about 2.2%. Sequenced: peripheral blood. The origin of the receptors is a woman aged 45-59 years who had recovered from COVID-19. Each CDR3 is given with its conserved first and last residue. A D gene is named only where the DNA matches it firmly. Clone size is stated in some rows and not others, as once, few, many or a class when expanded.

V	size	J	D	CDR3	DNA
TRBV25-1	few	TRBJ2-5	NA	CASSETQDRFRETQYF	TGTGCCAGCAGTGAGACACAGGACAGATTTCGAGAGACCCAGTACTTC
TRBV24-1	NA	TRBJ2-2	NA	CATSDFRRDTGELFF	TGTGCCACCAGTGATTTCCGCAGGGATACCGGGGAGCTGTTTTTT
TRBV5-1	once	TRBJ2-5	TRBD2	CASSPIPGGGETQYF	TGCGCCAGCAGCCCGATACCCGGCGGGGGGGAGACCCAGTACTTC
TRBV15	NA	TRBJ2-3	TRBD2	CATSIHPGLAGEDTQYF	TGTGCCACCAGCATTCACCCGGGACTAGCGGGAGAAGATACGCAGTATTTT
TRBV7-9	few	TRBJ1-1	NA	CASSLDSGPGEAFF	TGTGCCAGCAGCTTAGATTCAGGGCCAGGTGAAGCTTTCTTT
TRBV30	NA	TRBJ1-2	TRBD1	CAWSVGEGGHGYTF	TGTGCCTGGAGTGTAGGGGAAGGGGGCCATGGCTACACCTTC
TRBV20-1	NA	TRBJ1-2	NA	CSAETVIGYTF	TGCAGTGCTGAGACAGTTATTGGCTACACCTTC
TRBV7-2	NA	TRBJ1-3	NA	CASSRAQGSGNTIYF	TGTGCCAGCAGCCGGGCACAGGGTTCTGGAAACACCATATATTTT
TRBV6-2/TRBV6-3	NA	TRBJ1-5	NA	CASSLTSFNQPQHF	TGTGCCAGCAGTTTGACAAGTTTTAATCAGCCCCAGCATTTT
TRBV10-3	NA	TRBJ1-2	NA	CAISVEGVGYGYTF	TGTGCCATCAGTGTTGAGGGTGTCGGCTATGGCTACACCTTC
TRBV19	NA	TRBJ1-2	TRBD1	CASSIGGTGGAGGYTF	TGTGCCAGTAGTATAGGTGGGACAGGGGGCGCAGGTGGCTACACCTTC
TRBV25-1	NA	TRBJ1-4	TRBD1	CASSADRANEKLFF	TGTGCCAGCAGTGCGGACAGGGCGAATGAAAAACTGTTTTTT
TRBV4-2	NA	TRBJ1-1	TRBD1	CASSQKPGQGITMGTEAFF	TGTGCCAGCAGCCAAAAACCGGGACAGGGGATAACAATGGGCACTGAAGCTTTCTTT